The 30 T cell receptor beta chains reported below all come from one sample, sequenced in a study of identical twins (dated by TCRdb to 2016 to 2017). Library creation used 5' RACE. Sequencing took place on an Illumina HiSeq 2000. TCRdb trimmed the raw reads at Q25, called clones with MiXCR and kept productive beta chains. Every entry covers one CDR3 protein and lists the most common genes and DNA from its rows. The sample data list about 690,000 distinct CDR3 sequences, and around 6% of these were observed just once. Clones ranked in the top ten supply 1.5% to 2% of the sample. The sequenced sample consisted of naive T cells sorted from blood. Sample cell subset or site, as interpreted from the label and publication: cells isolated with a human naive T-cell isolation kit. These receptors were collected from a man younger than 35 in good health.

This clonotype was observed at least ten times. The chain has TRBV5-6 and TRBJ2-1; 10 nucleotides match TRBD1. V was pared by 4 bases and J by 4 bases, with 8 bases of the junction left unmatched. The CDR3 totals 16 residues. CDR1 SGHDT and CDR2 YYEEEE come from the germline V gene. CDR3 amino acids: CASSGIRQGAYNEQFF. CDR3 in DNA: TGTGCCAGCAGCGGGATAAGACAGGGGGCGTACAATGAGCAGTTCTTC.

In this sample, this clonotype turned up many times. CDR3 coding DNA: TGTGCCAGCAGTCCCGGCGGGGAGCTGTTTTTT. Its protein product is CASSPGGELFF. The chain combines TRBV3-1 with TRBJ2-2; D remains unclear. The CDR3 consists of 11 residues. CDR1 and CDR2 (germline): LGHDT, YNNKEL (reference sequence). Trimming pared 6 bases from V and 7 bases from J, leaving 6 bases between. Using reference TRBV3-1 and TRBJ2-2 for the parts outside the CDR3, the full variable domain is DTAVSQTPKYLVTQMGNDKSIKCEQNLGHDTMYWYKQDSKKFLKIMFSYNNKELIINETVPNRFSPKSPDKAHLNLHINSLELGDSAVYFCASSPGGELFFGEGSRLTVL.

This clonotype was counted at least ten times. The chain carries TRBV6-2 or TRBV6-3 and TRBJ2-4; 7 positions match TRBD1. The CDR3 extends over 18 amino acids. Germline V gene data show CDR1 as MNHEY and CDR2 as SVGEGT. Germline trimming cut 2 bases from V and 0 bases from J; bases unmatched to any gene: 10. CDR3 sequence reads: CASSYRIQGEVAKNIQYF. Written as DNA, the CDR3 is TGTGCCAGCAGTTACCGAATTCAGGGGGAAGTAGCCAAAAACATTCAGTACTTC.

This clonotype was seen ten or more times. The J gene is TRBJ1-1, the V gene TRBV20-1; TRBD1 is a possible D gene (5 bases). Trimming took off 7 bases at V and 0 bases at J, with 9 bases between the two ends. The germline CDR1 and CDR2 sequences are DFQATT and SNEGSKA (reference sequence). CDR3 length equals 12 residues. CDR3 in amino acids: CSGGGVNTEAFF. CDR3 sequence (DNA): TGCAGTGGTGGGGGAGTGAACACTGAAGCTTTCTTT.

This sequence joins TRBV12-3 or TRBV12-4 and TRBJ2-2; unclear D gene. There are 14 residues in the CDR3. V lost 5 bases and J lost 2, with 9 bases in between. This chain's CDR3 is CASSKAENTGELFF. CDR3 bases: TGTGCCAGCAGTAAAGCAGAAAACACCGGGGAGCTGTTTTTT.

The CDR3 DNA reads TGTGCCAGCAGCGCCGGGACAGGGGTTCCGAATGAGCAGTTCTTC. It codes for CASSAGTGVPNEQFF. The J gene is TRBJ2-1, the V gene TRBV6-1; the match to TRBD1 covers 10 bases. Germline V CDR1 and CDR2: MNHNS, SASEGT. Germline trimming cut 6 bases from V and 7 bases from J; bases unmatched to any gene: 9. This CDR3 has 15 amino acids.

This clonotype was seen many times. The chain recombines TRBV29-1 with TRBJ2-7; D is unclear. This CDR3 spans 14 amino acids. Germline CDR1 is SQVTM and CDR2 is ANQGSEA. V dropped 1 base and J dropped 0 bases, with 10 bases sitting between them. The CDR3 loop is CSVEAVNPSYEQYF. For the CDR3, the DNA is TGCAGCGTTGAAGCGGTGAACCCCTCCTACGAGCAGTACTTC.

This clonotype was counted between two and nine times. The V call is TRBV29-1, the J call TRBJ2-2, with 7 nucleotides matching TRBD2. CDR1 is SQVTM, CDR2 ANQGSEA, per germline. J lost 3 bases, V lost 7 bases, and 8 bases had no gene match. The CDR3 sequence is 14 residues long. The CDR3 region has the DNA TGCAGCGCCAAGGGCGGGAGACACACCGGGGAGCTGTTTTTT. Translation: CSAKGGRHTGELFF.

The chain is built from TRBV20-1 and TRBJ2-7; a possible D gene is TRBD2 (6 bases). Germline CDR1 is DFQATT and CDR2 is SNEGSKA (reference sequence). Trimming pared 3 bases from V and 7 bases from J, leaving 10 bases between. This CDR3 is built from 11 residues. The CDR3 DNA follows: TGCAGTGCTAGGGCGGAGGGGGAGCAGTACGTC. This codes for CSARAEGEQYV.

This clonotype was seen ten or more times. J is TRBJ2-7 and V is TRBV10-3; D is ambiguous. V lost 2 bases and J lost 0, with 8 bases in between. CDR1 and CDR2 (germline): ENHRY, SYGVKD. The CDR3 spans 14 residues. The CDR3 spells CAISEPRASYEQYF. In DNA, the CDR3 is TGTGCCATCAGTGAGCCCCGGGCCTCCTACGAGCAGTACTTC.

This clonotype occurred many times. The rearrangement links TRBV4-3 to TRBJ2-3; D is perhaps TRBD2 (6 bases). This CDR3 is built from 17 residues. The germline V gene has CDR1 LGHNA and CDR2 YSLEER. V lost 0 bases and J lost 4, with 17 bases in between. The CDR3 region is CASSQDGAGTRPDTQYF. Here the CDR3 DNA reads TGCGCCAGCAGCCAAGATGGGGCGGGAACTCGCCCAGATACGCAGTATTTT.

This clonotype was recorded a few times. This chain connects TRBV4-2 to TRBJ2-5; 11 bases line up with TRBD1. CDR1 and CDR2 from the germline V gene are LGHNA and YNFKEQ. The trim removed 5 bases at V and 4 bases at J, leaving 6 bases unmatched. This CDR3 has 15 residues. The CDR3 nucleotides are TGTGCCAGCAGCGCGCCGGACAGGGGGCGAGAGACCCAGTACTTC. It encodes CASSAPDRGRETQYF.

This clonotype was detected many times. CDR3 bases: TGCAGCGTTGAACTAGGCGGAGCCCGGGAGCAGTACTTC. Its translation is CSVELGGAREQYF. V gene TRBV29-1 combines with J gene TRBJ2-7; D is undetermined. Trimming took off 2 bases at V and 7 bases at J, with 15 bases between the two ends. The CDR3 is made up of 13 amino acids. The V gene's germline CDR1 is SQVTM and CDR2 ANQGSEA.

In this sample, this clonotype turned up a few times. The V gene is TRBV14, the J gene TRBJ2-7; the D gene is possibly TRBD1 (5 bases). The CDR3 runs 15 residues. In germline, CDR1 is SGHDN, CDR2 FVKESK. V lost 3 bases and J lost 5, with 17 bases in between. The chain's CDR3 is CASSHRTSIRNEQYF. In DNA form, the CDR3 reads TGTGCCAGCAGCCATCGGACATCCATCCGCAACGAGCAGTACTTC.

The chain links TRBV6-5 to TRBJ2-1; D perhaps matches TRBD2 (6 bases). The germline V gene has CDR1 MNHEY and CDR2 SVGAGI. The CDR3 runs 12 residues. V lost 6 bases to trimming and J lost 10 bases, with 13 bases between them. DNA for the CDR3: TGTGCCAGCAGCCGACGGGACTCCGAGCAGTTCTTC. Protein product: CASSRRDSEQFF.

This clonotype was found many times. This rearrangement joins TRBV27 to TRBJ2-7, with D uncertain. Trimming left V 7 bases short and J 5 bases short, with 3 bases between. The CDR3 runs to 9 residues. Germline assignment: CDR1 MNHEY and CDR2 SMNVEV (reference sequence). The CDR3 reads CASNDEQYV. CDR3 DNA sequence: TGTGCCAGCAATGACGAGCAGTACGTC.

This clonotype showed up many times. The chain links TRBV5-1 to TRBJ2-2; no firm D call. The germline gives CDR1 SGHRS, CDR2 YFSETQ. The V end was cut by 5 bases, the J end by 1 base, with 6 bases between. This CDR3 has 13 residues. The CDR3 spells CASRTGNTGELFF. The DNA of the CDR3 is TGCGCCAGCAGAACGGGGAACACCGGGGAGCTGTTTTTT.

The chain has TRBV7-2 and TRBJ1-1; D not certain. The length of the CDR3 is 13 residues. Per germline, CDR1 SGHTA and CDR2 FQGNSA. Trimming pared 3 bases from V and 5 bases from J, leaving 10 bases between. DNA for the CDR3: TGTGCCAGCAGCTTTCCCCTTGTAACTGAAGCTTTCTTT. The encoded protein is CASSFPLVTEAFF.

This clonotype was observed a handful of times. The J gene is TRBJ2-1, the V gene TRBV20-1; TRBD2 aligns across 8 bases. Looked up from germline, CDR1 is DFQATT and CDR2 is SNEGSKA (reference sequence). This CDR3 region has 16 residues. V trimming: 3 bases; J trimming: 6 bases; junction bases outside the gene matches: 13. The CDR3 loop is CSASVSRLAGGNEQFF. CDR3 in DNA: TGCAGTGCTAGTGTATCTCGGCTCGCGGGGGGCAATGAGCAGTTCTTC.

This clonotype was observed a few times. The CDR3 region is CASSLDSRLESDEQFF. CDR3 coding DNA: TGTGCCAGCAGCTTAGATTCGAGGCTAGAGAGTGATGAGCAGTTCTTC. This chain connects TRBV7-6 to TRBJ2-1, with D unclear. Per the germline V gene, CDR1 is SGHVS and CDR2 is FNYEAQ. V shed 1 base and J shed 8 bases, with 18 bases lying between them. The CDR3 covers 16 residues.

This clonotype was seen more than once but under ten times. The J gene is TRBJ2-5, the V gene TRBV7-9, with TRBD2 identical over 8 bases. The ends lost 0 bases at V and 4 bases at J; junction bases unmatched: 7. This CDR3 spans 16 amino acids. Germline loops: CDR1 SEHNR, CDR2 FQNEAQ (reference sequence). The CDR3 DNA reads TGTGCCAGCAGCTTAGCCGTAGCGGGAAGGGGAGAGACCCAGTACTTC. Translation: CASSLAVAGRGETQYF.

Many counts were recorded for this clonotype. The chain uses TRBV6-2 or TRBV6-3 and TRBJ2-7; possible D gene TRBD2, 6 bases. CDR1 is MNHEY, CDR2 SVGEGT, per germline. The CDR3 has 13 amino acids. Trimming took off 2 bases at V and 6 bases at J, with 11 bases between the two ends. The CDR3 region has the DNA TGTGCCAGCAGTTACGGGGGGTTCGGCGAGCAGTACGTC. Amino acid sequence: CASSYGGFGEQYV.

The gene calls are TRBV5-1 and TRBJ1-2; maybe TRBD1 (5 bases). Per the germline V gene, CDR1 is SGHRS and CDR2 is YFSETQ. V dropped 4 bases and J dropped 2 bases, with 15 bases sitting between them. The CDR3 covers 15 residues. The CDR3 is CASSAGLPGNYGYTF. In nucleotides, the CDR3 is TGCGCCAGCAGCGCGGGACTGCCGGGGAACTATGGCTACACCTTC.

There are many counts of this clonotype. CDR3 bases: TGTGCCACCAGCGCCGGGACAGGGAGGGCTGAAGCTTTCTTT. This sequence encodes CATSAGTGRAEAFF. V usage is TRBV15 and J usage is TRBJ1-1; TRBD1 matches 9 bases. Germline V gene data show CDR1 as LNHNV and CDR2 as YYDKDF (reference sequence). V was pared by 5 bases and J by 6 bases, with 7 bases of the junction left unmatched. The CDR3 has 14 residues.

This clonotype showed up just a few times. The CDR3 sequence is CASSAGTAGPAYEQYV. The CDR3 bases are TGTGCCAGCAGTGCGGGGACAGCCGGTCCTGCCTACGAGCAGTACGTC. V and J are TRBV6-1 and TRBJ2-7; TRBD1 agrees at 7 bases. Germline V gives CDR1 MNHNS, CDR2 SASEGT. V was clipped by 4 bases and J by 2 bases; unmatched bases: 11. CDR3 length: 16 amino acids.

The V gene is TRBV5-4, the J gene TRBJ2-5, with TRBD2 matching 9 bases. The CDR3 contains 16 residues. J lost 1 base, V lost 2 bases, and 6 bases had no gene match. Germline lookup yields CDR1 SGHNT and CDR2 YYREEE (reference sequence). The CDR3 bases are TGTGCCAGCAGCTTTGCCGAGACTAGCGGCCAAGAGACCCAGTACTTC. It codes for CASSFAETSGQETQYF.

The chain carries TRBV27 and TRBJ2-1; 10 nucleotides line up with TRBD2. The CDR3 runs 18 residues. Germline V lookup: CDR1 MNHEY, CDR2 SMNVEV (reference sequence). J was trimmed by 0 bases and V by 9 bases; bases with no gene match: 14. The CDR3 region has the DNA TGTGCCAGTGGACTAGCGGAAGTCAGACTAAGCTCCTACAATGAGCAGTTCTTC. Translated, it gives CASGLAEVRLSSYNEQFF.

In its sample, this clonotype was seen a few times. The V gene is TRBV3-1, the J gene TRBJ2-1; TRBD2 agrees at 12 bases. The CDR3 is made up of 20 amino acids. CDR1 is LGHDT, CDR2 YNNKEL, per germline (reference sequence). V lost 8 bases, J lost 2 bases, and 19 bases stayed unmatched. The CDR3 sequence is CASPVGQRTSGALTYNEQFF. For the CDR3, the DNA is TGTGCCAGCCCTGTTGGACAAAGGACTAGCGGGGCCCTAACCTACAATGAGCAGTTCTTC.

Only a few counts were recorded for this clonotype. The chain carries TRBV2 and TRBJ2-7; D perhaps matches TRBD2 (5 bases). The CDR3 is made up of 13 amino acids. The V end was cut by 3 bases, the J end by 2 bases, with 8 bases between. The germline V gene encodes CDR1 SNHLY and CDR2 FYNNEI. The CDR3 DNA reads as TGTGCCAGCAGTGACCCCGGGGCCTACGAGCAGTACGTC. This sequence encodes CASSDPGAYEQYV.

This clonotype was found many times. The V gene is TRBV4-1, the J gene TRBJ2-1; D is possibly TRBD2 (5 bases). Trimming pared 0 bases from V and 0 bases from J, leaving 24 bases between. Germline CDR1 reads MGHRA; CDR2 reads YSYEKL. This CDR3 contains 21 residues. The CDR3 sequence is CASSQDPPGLVPQSSYNEQFF. The DNA of the CDR3 is TGCGCCAGCAGCCAAGATCCCCCCGGACTGGTCCCACAGAGCTCCTACAATGAGCAGTTCTTC.